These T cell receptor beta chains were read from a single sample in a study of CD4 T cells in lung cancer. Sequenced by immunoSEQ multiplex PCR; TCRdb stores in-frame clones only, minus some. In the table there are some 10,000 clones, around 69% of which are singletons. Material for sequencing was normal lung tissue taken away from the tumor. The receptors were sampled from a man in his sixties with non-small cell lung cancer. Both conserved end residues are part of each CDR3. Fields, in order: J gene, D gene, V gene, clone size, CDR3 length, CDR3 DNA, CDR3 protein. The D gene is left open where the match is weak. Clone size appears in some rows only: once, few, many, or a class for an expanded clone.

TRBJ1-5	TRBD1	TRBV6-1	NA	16	TGTGCCAGCAGTGGATCGGACAGGGGGTGGAATCAGCCCCAGCATTTT	CASSGSDRGWNQPQHF
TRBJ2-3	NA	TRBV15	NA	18	TGTGCCACCAGCAGAGTGGGGGGTGGCGTATCTAGCACAGATACGCAGTATTTT	CATSRVGGGVSSTDTQYF
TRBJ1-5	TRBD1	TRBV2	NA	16	TGTGCCAGCGGACGGGACAGGGGGAATAGCAATCAGCCCCAGCATTTT	CASGRDRGNSNQPQHF
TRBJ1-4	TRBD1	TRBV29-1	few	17	TGCAGCGCCATGACGCACAGGGGGCGAGCAACTAATGAAAAACTGTTTTTT	CSAMTHRGRATNEKLFF
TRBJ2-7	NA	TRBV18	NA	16	TGTGCCAGCTCACCCCCCTCCGAGCGGCGCCCCTACGAGCAGTACTTC	CASSPPSERRPYEQYF